The rows below give T cell receptor beta chains drawn from one sample of a study of T cell changes during pregnancy in multiple sclerosis. Assay: immunoSEQ multiplex PCR; the TCRdb copy retains only in-frame clones and omits some. This repertoire shows roughly 90,000 clones, 94% found once; its top ten account for less than 2.5%. Specimen: peripheral blood, collected in the third trimester of pregnancy. The source is a female donor with multiple sclerosis, enrolled in a pregnancy study. Both conserved end residues are part of each CDR3. D genes are given only for firm matches. Only part of the rows carry a size: once, few, many, or a class if the clone is expanded.

j_call: TRBJ1-5; d_call: .; v_call: TRBV6-6; clone_size: .; cdr3_aa: CASSLGAGNSNQPQHF; cdr3_nt: TGTGCCAGCAGTTTAGGTGCAGGGAATAGCAATCAGCCCCAGCATTTT
j_call: TRBJ1-2; d_call: TRBD1; v_call: TRBV7-9; clone_size: .; cdr3_aa: CASSPWDSEYGYTF; cdr3_nt: TGTGCCAGCAGCCCCTGGGACAGTGAGTATGGCTACACCTTC
j_call: TRBJ2-7; d_call: TRBD1; v_call: TRBV7-2; clone_size: .; cdr3_aa: CASSILTGSHEQYF; cdr3_nt: TGTGCCAGCAGCATACTGACAGGGTCCCACGAGCAGTACTTC
j_call: TRBJ1-2; d_call: .; v_call: TRBV6-6; clone_size: .; cdr3_aa: CASLSYNYGYTF; cdr3_nt: TGTGCCAGCTTAAGCTATAACTATGGCTACACCTTC
j_call: TRBJ2-6; d_call: .; v_call: TRBV5-1; clone_size: .; cdr3_aa: CASSLASPGANVLTF; cdr3_nt: TGCGCCAGCAGCTTGGCCTCTCCTGGGGCCAACGTCCTGACTTTC
j_call: TRBJ2-7; d_call: .; v_call: TRBV27; clone_size: .; cdr3_aa: CASQSGTTYEQYF; cdr3_nt: TGTGCCAGCCAAAGCGGGACAACCTACGAGCAGTACTTC
j_call: TRBJ2-3; d_call: TRBD2; v_call: TRBV5-4; clone_size: .; cdr3_aa: CASSFSGTGSDTQYF; cdr3_nt: TGTGCCAGCAGCTTTAGCGGGACGGGGTCAGATACGCAGTATTTT
j_call: TRBJ1-1; d_call: TRBD1; v_call: TRBV6-4; clone_size: .; cdr3_aa: CASSLDRGTEAFF; cdr3_nt: TGTGCCAGCAGTCTGGACAGGGGCACTGAAGCTTTCTTT
j_call: TRBJ2-1; d_call: TRBD1; v_call: TRBV15; clone_size: .; cdr3_aa: CATRTDRGRSEQFF; cdr3_nt: TGTGCCACCAGGACAGACAGGGGGAGGAGTGAGCAGTTCTTC
j_call: TRBJ2-7; d_call: .; v_call: TRBV4-1; clone_size: .; cdr3_aa: CASSTRQERSNEQYF; cdr3_nt: TGCGCCAGCAGCACTCGACAGGAGAGGTCGAACGAGCAGTACTTC
j_call: TRBJ2-3; d_call: .; v_call: TRBV9; clone_size: .; cdr3_aa: CASSVGRDTQYF; cdr3_nt: TGTGCCAGCAGCGTAGGGAGGGATACGCAGTATTTT
j_call: TRBJ2-7; d_call: .; v_call: TRBV21-1; clone_size: .; cdr3_aa: CASSKDSGDEQYF; cdr3_nt: TGTGCCAGCAGCAAAGACTCGGGGGACGAGCAGTACTTC
j_call: TRBJ2-5; d_call: TRBD1; v_call: TRBV6-5; clone_size: .; cdr3_aa: CASRSRGRGETQYF; cdr3_nt: TGTGCCAGCAGATCCAGGGGGCGCGGAGAGACCCAGTACTTC
j_call: TRBJ1-1; d_call: TRBD1; v_call: TRBV4-1; clone_size: .; cdr3_aa: CASSQGDSEAFF; cdr3_nt: TGCGCCAGCAGCCAAGGGGACAGTGAAGCTTTCTTT
j_call: TRBJ2-7; d_call: .; v_call: TRBV18; clone_size: .; cdr3_aa: CASSPGSILYEQYF; cdr3_nt: TGTGCCAGCTCACCGGGCAGCATACTTTACGAGCAGTACTTC
j_call: TRBJ2-5; d_call: .; v_call: TRBV11-3; clone_size: .; cdr3_aa: CASSLGAGPVQETQYF; cdr3_nt: TGTGCCAGCAGCTTAGGGGCGGGGCCAGTACAAGAGACCCAGTACTTC
j_call: TRBJ2-1; d_call: TRBD1; v_call: TRBV6-6; clone_size: .; cdr3_aa: CASSQGVSYNEQFF; cdr3_nt: TGTGCCAGCAGCCAGGGGGTCTCCTACAATGAGCAGTTCTTC
j_call: TRBJ2-5; d_call: .; v_call: TRBV7-8; clone_size: .; cdr3_aa: CASSLKRVQETQYF; cdr3_nt: TGTGCCAGCAGCTTAAAGCGGGTACAAGAGACCCAGTACTTC
j_call: TRBJ1-2; d_call: TRBD1; v_call: TRBV29-1; clone_size: .; cdr3_aa: CSVNTGGEGYGYTF; cdr3_nt: TGCAGCGTCAATACAGGGGGTGAAGGCTATGGCTACACCTTC
j_call: TRBJ1-4; d_call: TRBD1; v_call: TRBV29-1; clone_size: .; cdr3_aa: CSGDPGQGNEKLFF; cdr3_nt: TGCAGCGGGGACCCGGGACAGGGGAATGAAAAACTGTTTTTT
j_call: TRBJ2-7; d_call: TRBD2; v_call: TRBV29-1; clone_size: .; cdr3_aa: CSVSRLAFSNEQYF; cdr3_nt: TGCAGCGTTTCCAGACTAGCTTTTTCCAACGAGCAGTACTTC
j_call: TRBJ2-2; d_call: TRBD2; v_call: TRBV7-9; clone_size: once; cdr3_aa: CASRLYGGGENTGELFF; cdr3_nt: TGTGCCAGCAGGTTATACGGCGGGGGGGAGAACACCGGGGAGCTGTTTTTT
j_call: TRBJ2-2; d_call: TRBD2; v_call: TRBV5-4; clone_size: .; cdr3_aa: CASSLAAGGITGELFF; cdr3_nt: TGTGCCAGCAGCTTGGCCGCGGGAGGGATCACCGGGGAGCTGTTTTTT
j_call: TRBJ1-5; d_call: TRBD1; v_call: TRBV19; clone_size: .; cdr3_aa: CASSNTDRENYQPQHF; cdr3_nt: TGTGCCAGTAGTAATACGGACAGGGAGAATTATCAGCCCCAGCATTTT
j_call: TRBJ2-1; d_call: .; v_call: TRBV6-5; clone_size: .; cdr3_aa: CASSSGLGEQFF; cdr3_nt: TGTGCCAGCAGTTCGGGACTTGGGGAGCAGTTCTTC
j_call: TRBJ1-4; d_call: .; v_call: TRBV6-5; clone_size: .; cdr3_aa: CASSRTANNEKLFF; cdr3_nt: TGTGCCAGCAGCCGGACAGCAAATAATGAAAAACTGTTTTTT
j_call: TRBJ1-2; d_call: TRBD1; v_call: TRBV19; clone_size: .; cdr3_aa: CASSAQGYYGYTF; cdr3_nt: TGTGCCAGTAGTGCACAGGGGTACTATGGCTACACCTTC
j_call: TRBJ1-5; d_call: .; v_call: TRBV18; clone_size: .; cdr3_aa: CASSPDRYQPQHF; cdr3_nt: TGTGCCAGCTCGCCAGACAGGTATCAGCCCCAGCATTTT
j_call: TRBJ2-7; d_call: TRBD2; v_call: TRBV7-8; clone_size: .; cdr3_aa: CASSKREGRYEQYF; cdr3_nt: TGTGCCAGCAGCAAGCGGGAGGGCCGGTACGAGCAGTACTTC
j_call: TRBJ2-7; d_call: TRBD1; v_call: TRBV13; clone_size: .; cdr3_aa: CASSLVGTVGEQYF; cdr3_nt: TGTGCCAGCAGCTTAGTTGGGACAGTGGGTGAGCAGTACTTC
j_call: TRBJ1-3; d_call: TRBD1; v_call: TRBV5-1; clone_size: .; cdr3_aa: CASSRTGEGNTIYF; cdr3_nt: TGCGCCAGCAGCCGGACAGGGGAGGGAAACACCATATATTTT
j_call: TRBJ2-1; d_call: TRBD1; v_call: TRBV7-9; clone_size: .; cdr3_aa: CASNPKIETGGSYTIEQFF; cdr3_nt: TGTGCCAGCAATCCTAAAATTGAGACAGGGGGATCATATACAATCGAGCAGTTCTTC
j_call: TRBJ2-7; d_call: TRBD2; v_call: TRBV4-2; clone_size: .; cdr3_aa: CASSQDLGLAGSPYEQYF; cdr3_nt: TGTGCCAGCAGCCAAGACCTTGGACTAGCGGGATCCCCGTACGAGCAGTACTTC
j_call: TRBJ2-1; d_call: .; v_call: TRBV30; clone_size: .; cdr3_aa: CAWTLGGSSYNEQFF; cdr3_nt: TGTGCCTGGACCCTGGGGGGAAGCTCCTACAATGAGCAGTTCTTC
j_call: TRBJ2-2; d_call: .; v_call: TRBV7-9; clone_size: .; cdr3_aa: CASSSRDRVAGGPTGELFF; cdr3_nt: TGTGCCAGCAGCTCCCGGGACAGGGTTGCGGGAGGGCCCACCGGGGAGCTGTTTTTT
j_call: TRBJ2-5; d_call: .; v_call: TRBV28; clone_size: .; cdr3_aa: CASSLIGGETQYF; cdr3_nt: TGTGCCAGCAGTTTAATCGGCGGAGAGACCCAGTACTTC
j_call: TRBJ2-3; d_call: TRBD2; v_call: TRBV5-6; clone_size: .; cdr3_aa: CASSLAGSGTADTQYF; cdr3_nt: TGTGCCAGCAGCTTGGCCGGGAGCGGGACCGCAGATACGCAGTATTTT
j_call: TRBJ1-1; d_call: .; v_call: TRBV27; clone_size: .; cdr3_aa: CASSPGHPNTEAFF; cdr3_nt: TGTGCCAGCAGTCCGGGACACCCGAACACTGAAGCTTTCTTT
j_call: TRBJ2-1; d_call: .; v_call: TRBV7-2; clone_size: once; cdr3_aa: CASSLWTRGNEQFF; cdr3_nt: TGTGCCAGCAGCCTTTGGACCAGGGGTAATGAGCAGTTCTTC
j_call: TRBJ2-2; d_call: .; v_call: TRBV7-6; clone_size: .; cdr3_aa: CASSLVSGTGELFF; cdr3_nt: TGTGCCAGCAGCTTAGTCTCGGGGACCGGGGAGCTGTTTTTT
j_call: TRBJ2-5; d_call: .; v_call: TRBV18; clone_size: few; cdr3_aa: CASSPPRGQEGLETQYF; cdr3_nt: TGTGCCAGCTCACCACCCCGCGGACAGGAGGGTTTAGAGACCCAGTACTTC
j_call: TRBJ2-1; d_call: .; v_call: TRBV28; clone_size: .; cdr3_aa: CASSWGVGVGEQFF; cdr3_nt: TGTGCCAGCAGTTGGGGGGTGGGGGTTGGGGAGCAGTTCTTC
j_call: TRBJ2-1; d_call: TRBD2; v_call: TRBV9; clone_size: .; cdr3_aa: CASSGLAGFINEQFF; cdr3_nt: TGTGCCAGCAGCGGACTAGCGGGTTTTATCAATGAGCAGTTCTTC
j_call: TRBJ2-7; d_call: .; v_call: TRBV5-1; clone_size: .; cdr3_aa: CASSRDSPYEQYF; cdr3_nt: TGCGCCAGCAGCCGGGATTCTCCCTACGAGCAGTACTTC
j_call: TRBJ2-1; d_call: TRBD2; v_call: TRBV27; clone_size: .; cdr3_aa: CASSLLGLAGNEQFF; cdr3_nt: TGTGCCAGCAGTCTCCTTGGACTAGCGGGCAATGAGCAGTTCTTC
j_call: TRBJ1-5; d_call: .; v_call: TRBV10-3; clone_size: once; cdr3_aa: CAIRQDNQPQHF; cdr3_nt: TGTGCCATTCGACAAGACAATCAGCCCCAGCATTTT
j_call: TRBJ2-7; d_call: .; v_call: TRBV6-5; clone_size: .; cdr3_aa: CASSPGDRSYEQYF; cdr3_nt: TGTGCCAGCAGCCCAGGGGACCGCTCCTACGAGCAGTACTTC
j_call: TRBJ2-1; d_call: .; v_call: TRBV2; clone_size: .; cdr3_aa: CASKQGVDNGQFF; cdr3_nt: TGTGCCAGCAAACAGGGAGTCGACAATGGGCAGTTCTTC
j_call: TRBJ2-7; d_call: TRBD1; v_call: TRBV19; clone_size: .; cdr3_aa: CASSMGWDSSYEQYF; cdr3_nt: TGTGCCAGTAGTATGGGATGGGACAGCTCCTACGAGCAGTACTTC
j_call: TRBJ2-5; d_call: .; v_call: TRBV27; clone_size: .; cdr3_aa: CASSLRTGGGETQYF; cdr3_nt: TGTGCCAGCAGTTTAAGAACAGGGGGGGGTGAGACCCAGTACTTC
j_call: TRBJ1-1; d_call: .; v_call: TRBV28; clone_size: .; cdr3_aa: CASGGPPYTEAFF; cdr3_nt: TGTGCCAGCGGAGGACCTCCCTACACTGAAGCTTTCTTT
j_call: TRBJ1-2; d_call: .; v_call: TRBV30; clone_size: .; cdr3_aa: CAWSHTLPRVGYTF; cdr3_nt: TGTGCCTGGAGTCATACTTTACCGAGGGTCGGCTACACCTTC
j_call: TRBJ2-6; d_call: .; v_call: TRBV5-1; clone_size: .; cdr3_aa: CASSLTVAGANVLTF; cdr3_nt: TGCGCCAGCAGCTTGACTGTTGCTGGGGCCAACGTCCTGACTTTC
j_call: TRBJ2-1; d_call: .; v_call: TRBV6-6; clone_size: .; cdr3_aa: CASSSPLPHNEQFF; cdr3_nt: TGTGCCAGCAGTTCCCCACTCCCCCACAATGAGCAGTTCTTC
j_call: TRBJ2-7; d_call: .; v_call: TRBV28; clone_size: .; cdr3_aa: CASRPDSNTYEQYF; cdr3_nt: TGTGCCAGCAGACCAGACAGTAACACCTACGAGCAGTACTTC
j_call: TRBJ2-7; d_call: .; v_call: TRBV28; clone_size: .; cdr3_aa: CASSFGIRYEQYF; cdr3_nt: TGTGCCAGCAGTTTCGGGATAAGGTACGAGCAGTACTTC
j_call: TRBJ2-2; d_call: .; v_call: TRBV6-4; clone_size: .; cdr3_aa: CASKGHTTGELFF; cdr3_nt: TGTGCCAGCAAGGGACACACCACCGGGGAGCTGTTTTTT
j_call: TRBJ2-5; d_call: .; v_call: TRBV6-5; clone_size: .; cdr3_aa: CASKTGKETQYF; cdr3_nt: TGTGCCAGCAAAACAGGGAAAGAGACCCAGTACTTC
j_call: TRBJ1-3; d_call: TRBD1; v_call: TRBV28; clone_size: .; cdr3_aa: CASSRDSAGNTIYF; cdr3_nt: TGTGCCAGCAGCCGGGACAGCGCTGGAAACACCATATATTTT
j_call: TRBJ2-3; d_call: TRBD1; v_call: TRBV6-1; clone_size: .; cdr3_aa: CASSEGGTGVDTQYF; cdr3_nt: TGTGCCAGCAGTGAAGGGGGGACAGGAGTAGATACGCAGTATTTT